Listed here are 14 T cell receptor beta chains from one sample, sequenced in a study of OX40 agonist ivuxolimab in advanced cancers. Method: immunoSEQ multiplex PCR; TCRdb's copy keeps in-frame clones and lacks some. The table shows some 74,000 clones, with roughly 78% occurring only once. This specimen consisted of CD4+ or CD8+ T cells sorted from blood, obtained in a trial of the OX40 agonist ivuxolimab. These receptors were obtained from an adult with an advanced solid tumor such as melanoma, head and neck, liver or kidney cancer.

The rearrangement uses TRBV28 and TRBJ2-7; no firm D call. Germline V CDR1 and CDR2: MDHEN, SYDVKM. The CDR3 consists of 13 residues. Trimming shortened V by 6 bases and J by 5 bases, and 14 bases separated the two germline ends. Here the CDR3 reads CASSLIILNEQYF. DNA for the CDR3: TGTGCCAGCAGCCTGATAATACTCAACGAGCAGTACTTC.

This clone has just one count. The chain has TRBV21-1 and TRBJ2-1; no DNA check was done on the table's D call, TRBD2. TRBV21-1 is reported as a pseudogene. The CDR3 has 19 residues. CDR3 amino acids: CASSKRRTSGRRSYNEQFF. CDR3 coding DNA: TGTGCCAGCAGCAAAAGAAGGACTAGCGGGAGAAGGTCCTACAATGAGCAGTTCTTC.

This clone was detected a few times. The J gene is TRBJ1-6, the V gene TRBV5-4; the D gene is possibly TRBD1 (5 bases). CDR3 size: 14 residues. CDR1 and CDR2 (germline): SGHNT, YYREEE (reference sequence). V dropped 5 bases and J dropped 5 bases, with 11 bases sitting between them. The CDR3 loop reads CASRSGTDNSPLHF. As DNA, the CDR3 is TGTGCCAGCAGATCCGGGACGGATAATTCACCCCTCCACTTT.

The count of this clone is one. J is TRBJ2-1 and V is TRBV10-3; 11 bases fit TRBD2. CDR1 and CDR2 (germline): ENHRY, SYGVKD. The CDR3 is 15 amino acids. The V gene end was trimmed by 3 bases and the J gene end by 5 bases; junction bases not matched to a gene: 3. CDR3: CAISDPSGRNNEQFF. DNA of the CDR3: TGTGCCATCAGTGATCCTAGCGGGAGGAACAATGAGCAGTTCTTC.

The CDR3 DNA follows: TGTGCCAGCAGTTCCGCGGGGGCAGGCTACACCTTC. This codes for CASSSAGAGYTF. The V call is TRBV28, the J call TRBJ1-2; a weak D match, TRBD1 (6 bases). CDR3 length equals 12 residues. Germline V gene data show CDR1 as MDHEN and CDR2 as SYDVKM. V was shortened by 4 bases and J by 8 bases, with 11 bases between the two germline ends.

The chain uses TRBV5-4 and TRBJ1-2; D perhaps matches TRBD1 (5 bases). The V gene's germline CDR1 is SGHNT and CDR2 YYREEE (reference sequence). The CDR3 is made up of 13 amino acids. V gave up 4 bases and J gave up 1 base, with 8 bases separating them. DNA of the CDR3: TGTGCCAGCAGCCCCGACAGTAACTATGGCTACACCTTC. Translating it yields CASSPDSNYGYTF.

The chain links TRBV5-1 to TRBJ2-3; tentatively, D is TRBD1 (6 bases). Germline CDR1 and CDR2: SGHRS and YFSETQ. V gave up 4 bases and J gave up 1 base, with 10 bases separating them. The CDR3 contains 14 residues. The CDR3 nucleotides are TGCGCCAGCAGCCAGGGACAAGGCACAGATACGCAGTATTTT. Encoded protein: CASSQGQGTDTQYF.

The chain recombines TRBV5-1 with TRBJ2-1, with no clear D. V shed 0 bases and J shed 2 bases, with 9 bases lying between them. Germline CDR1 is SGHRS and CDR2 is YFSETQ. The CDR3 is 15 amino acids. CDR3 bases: TGCGCCAGCAGCTTGGAGAGGCCCCCCTACAATGAGCAGTTCTTC. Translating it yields CASSLERPPYNEQFF. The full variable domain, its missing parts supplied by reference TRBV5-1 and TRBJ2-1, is KAGVTQTPRYLIKTRGQQVTLSCSPISGHRSVSWYQQTPGQGLQFLFEYFSETQRNKGNFPGRFSGRQFSNSRSEMNVSTLELGDSALYLCASSLERPPYNEQFFGPGTRLTVL.

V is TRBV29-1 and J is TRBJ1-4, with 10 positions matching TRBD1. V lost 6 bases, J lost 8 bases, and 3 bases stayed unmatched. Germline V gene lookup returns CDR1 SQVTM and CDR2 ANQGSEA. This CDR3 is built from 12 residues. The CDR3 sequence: CSVRDRGEKLFF. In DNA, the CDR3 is TGCAGCGTCCGGGACAGGGGCGAAAAACTGTTTTTT.

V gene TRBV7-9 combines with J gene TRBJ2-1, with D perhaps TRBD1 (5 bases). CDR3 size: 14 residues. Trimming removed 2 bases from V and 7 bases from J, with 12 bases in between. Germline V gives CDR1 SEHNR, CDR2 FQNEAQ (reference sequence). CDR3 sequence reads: CASSLQWTHNEQFF. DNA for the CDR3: TGTGCCAGCAGCTTACAATGGACACATAATGAGCAGTTCTTC. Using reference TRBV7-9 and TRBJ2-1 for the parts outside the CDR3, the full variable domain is DTGVSQNPRHKITKRGQNVTFRCDPISEHNRLYWYRQTLGQGPEFLTYFQNEAQLEKSRLLSDRFSAERPKGSFSTLEIQRTEQGDSAMYLCASSLQWTHNEQFFGPGTRLTVL.

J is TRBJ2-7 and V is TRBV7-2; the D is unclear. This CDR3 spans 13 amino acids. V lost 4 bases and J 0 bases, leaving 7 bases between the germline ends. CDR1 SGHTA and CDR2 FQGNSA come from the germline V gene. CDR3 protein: CASSSQVSYEQYF. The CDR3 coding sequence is TGTGCCAGCAGCTCGCAGGTCTCCTACGAGCAGTACTTC.

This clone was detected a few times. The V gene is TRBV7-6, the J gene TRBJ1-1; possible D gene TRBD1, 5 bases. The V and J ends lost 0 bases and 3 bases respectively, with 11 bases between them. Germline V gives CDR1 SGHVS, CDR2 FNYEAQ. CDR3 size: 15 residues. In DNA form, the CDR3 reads TGTGCCAGCAGCTTAGCGGCTGGGGGATACACTGAAGCTTTCTTT. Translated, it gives CASSLAAGGYTEAFF.

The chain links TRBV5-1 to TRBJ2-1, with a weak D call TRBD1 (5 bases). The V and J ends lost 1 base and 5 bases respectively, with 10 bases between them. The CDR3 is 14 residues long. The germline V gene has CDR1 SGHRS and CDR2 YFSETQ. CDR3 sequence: CASSLPDRNNEQFF. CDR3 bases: TGCGCCAGCAGCTTGCCCGACAGAAACAATGAGCAGTTCTTC.

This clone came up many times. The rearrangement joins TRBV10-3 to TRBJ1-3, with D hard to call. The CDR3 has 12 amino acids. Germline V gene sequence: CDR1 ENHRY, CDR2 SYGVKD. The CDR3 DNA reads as TGTGCAATCGGAAGCTCTGGAAACACCATATATTTT. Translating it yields CAIGSSGNTIYF.